Shown below are 16 T cell receptor beta chains from a single sample sequenced in a study of CD8 T cells in Susac syndrome. With random hexamers, 0.5 to 1 ug RNA was reverse transcribed. One entry per CDR3 protein results from TCRdb running MiXCR on the immunoSEQ multiplex PCR reads. Of roughly 160,000 distinct CDR3 sequences listed, approximately 94% are singletons. Sequenced: CD4+ T cells from PBMCs. The receptors derive from a human donor with Susac syndrome.

This chain uses TRBV20-1 with TRBJ2-2; D remains unclear. The V gene's germline CDR1 is DFQATT and CDR2 SNEGSKA (reference sequence). The CDR3 extends over 14 amino acids. V was shortened by 7 bases and J by 2 bases, with 14 bases between the two germline ends. This chain's CDR3 is CSVDVGKNTGELFF. The CDR3 DNA follows: TGCAGTGTAGACGTGGGGAAAAACACCGGGGAGCTGTTTTTT.

CDR3 residues: CASSQIGGRETQYF. CDR3 coding DNA: TGTGCCAGCAGCCAAATAGGGGGACGAGAGACCCAGTACTTC. This chain connects TRBV27 to TRBJ2-5; D is perhaps TRBD1 (6 bases). The CDR3 runs 14 residues. The germline V gene encodes CDR1 MNHEY and CDR2 SMNVEV (reference sequence). Trimming stripped 6 bases from V and 4 bases from J, with 15 bases between.

The chain couples TRBV29-1 to TRBJ1-1; no firm D call. Germline CDR1 and CDR2: SQVTM and ANQGSEA. Trimming cost V 1 base and J 1 base, with 7 bases left between them. The CDR3 has 13 amino acids. In DNA, the CDR3 is TGCAGCGTTGAAGTGCAGGAGAACACTGAAGCTTTCTTT. It translates to CSVEVQENTEAFF.

The CDR3 nucleotides are TGTGCCAGCAGCCCACCCCCCCACGGGACTTTTAACTATGGCTACACCTTC. Encoded protein: CASSPPPHGTFNYGYTF. The chain couples TRBV3-1 to TRBJ1-2; maybe TRBD1 (5 bases). Germline V lookup: CDR1 LGHDT, CDR2 YNNKEL (reference sequence). This CDR3 is 17 amino acids long. The V gene lost 4 bases and the J gene lost 1 base, with 19 bases spanning the gap.

The V call is TRBV20-1, the J call TRBJ2-5; 7 positions match TRBD1. This CDR3 is built from 12 residues. Germline V CDR1 and CDR2: DFQATT, SNEGSKA (reference sequence). With 5 bases clipped from V and 5 bases from J, the junction kept 5 bases outside the gene matches. CDR3 residues: CSAWTGGETQYF. CDR3 nucleotide sequence: TGCAGTGCTTGGACAGGCGGTGAGACCCAGTACTTC.

The V call is TRBV20-1, the J call TRBJ2-3, with 10 bases fitting TRBD2. With 1 base clipped from V and 2 bases from J, the junction kept 3 bases outside the gene matches. CDR1 is DFQATT and CDR2 is SNEGSKA in the germline V gene (reference sequence). The CDR3 contains 15 residues. The CDR3 sequence: CSARGTSGDTDTQYF. The CDR3 DNA follows: TGCAGTGCTAGAGGGACTAGCGGCGACACAGATACGCAGTATTTT.

The chain combines TRBV4-3 with TRBJ1-6; possibly TRBD1 for D (5 bases). The CDR3 length is 16 residues. V lost 0 bases and J lost 7, with 13 bases in between. CDR1 is LGHNA, CDR2 YSLEER, per germline. Here the CDR3 DNA reads TGCGCCAGCAGCCAAGATGGGACGGGGCCCAATTCACCCCTCCACTTT. It encodes CASSQDGTGPNSPLHF.

The V and J genes are TRBV14 and TRBJ2-5; no clear D. The CDR3 consists of 13 residues. V lost 3 bases and J lost 1, with 6 bases in between. The germline gives CDR1 SGHDN, CDR2 FVKESK. Here the CDR3 DNA reads TGTGCCAGCAGCCACCTTACCCAAGAGACCCAGTACTTC. Translation: CASSHLTQETQYF.

J is TRBJ2-5 and V is TRBV29-1; D gene unclear. CDR1 is SQVTM and CDR2 is ANQGSEA in the germline V gene. With 3 bases removed from V and 1 base from J, the gap between germline ends came to 12 bases. The length of the CDR3 is 14 residues. As DNA, the CDR3 is TGCAGCGTTGACCGCCCGCCAGGCCAAGAGACCCAGTACTTC. Translation gives CSVDRPPGQETQYF.

This clonotype was counted a single time. The rearrangement joins TRBV4-1 to TRBJ2-7, with D perhaps TRBD1 (7 bases). Germline lookup yields CDR1 MGHRA and CDR2 YSYEKL. V lost 6 bases to trimming and J lost 4 bases, with 13 bases between them. This CDR3 has 13 amino acids. CDR3 coding DNA: TGCGCCAGCAGTCCCAGGGGGGCATACGAGCAGTACTTC. Translating gives CASSPRGAYEQYF.

The rearrangement uses TRBV19 and TRBJ2-7; TRBD1 or TRBD2 may be the D gene (5 bases each). V lost 4 bases, J lost 1 base, and 20 bases lay in between. In germline, CDR1 is LNHDA, CDR2 SQIVND (reference sequence). The CDR3 extends over 17 amino acids. The DNA for the CDR3 is TGTGCCAGTAGTAAACCGGGACGCCCTAAGGTTTCCTACGAGCAGTACGTC. It is translated as CASSKPGRPKVSYEQYV.

This chain uses TRBV29-1 with TRBJ2-2; the match to TRBD2 covers 12 bases. This CDR3 is 16 amino acids long. With 7 bases clipped from V and 0 bases from J, the junction kept 6 bases outside the gene matches. CDR1 SQVTM and CDR2 ANQGSEA come from the germline V gene. The CDR3 is CSAKTSGSSNTGELFF. The CDR3 DNA reads as TGCAGCGCCAAGACTAGCGGGAGTTCGAACACCGGGGAGCTGTTTTTT.

The V and J genes are TRBV9 and TRBJ1-1, with 7 bases fitting TRBD1. With 2 bases clipped from V and 4 bases from J, the junction kept 5 bases outside the gene matches. Germline V lookup: CDR1 SGDLS, CDR2 YYNGEE. This CDR3 has 14 residues. The CDR3 region is CASSVTGATTEAFF. CDR3 coding DNA: TGTGCCAGCAGCGTCACAGGGGCCACCACTGAAGCTTTCTTT.

The chain links TRBV7-2 to TRBJ2-3, with D uncertain. V dropped 7 bases and J dropped 0 bases, with 11 bases sitting between them. Germline lookup yields CDR1 SGHTA and CDR2 FQGNSA. The CDR3 covers 14 residues. The CDR3 sequence is CASTVFSSTDTQYF. The CDR3 DNA is TGTGCCAGCACAGTGTTTTCTAGCACAGATACGCAGTATTTT.

The chain is built from TRBV4-2 and TRBJ2-2; 13 nucleotides align to TRBD2. The germline CDR1 and CDR2 sequences are LGHNA and YNFKEQ. V gave up 3 bases and J gave up 2 bases; unmatched junction bases: 9. The CDR3 contains 19 residues. This CDR3 reads CASSQTSGLAGVNTGELFF. The CDR3 bases are TGTGCCAGCAGCCAGACTTCTGGACTAGCGGGAGTAAACACCGGGGAGCTGTTTTTT.

This CDR3 reads CASSSQGASGNQPQHF. CDR3 coding DNA: TGTGCCAGCAGTTCACAGGGGGCGTCGGGCAATCAGCCCCAGCATTTT. The chain carries TRBV27 and TRBJ1-5; TRBD1 matches 9 bases. The CDR3 consists of 16 residues. CDR1 and CDR2 (germline): MNHEY, SMNVEV (reference sequence). V gave up 4 bases and J gave up 2 bases; unmatched junction bases: 6.